This is a list of T cell receptor beta chains from one sample in a study of identical twins. TCRdb reanalysed the 5' RACE reads using MiXCR and keeps one entry per CDR3 protein. The sample yields approximately 490,000 distinct CDR3 sequences, around 22% seen once. Another study also made use of these data, one on yellow fever vaccine responses in identical twins.

Material: CD4+ T cells sorted from blood. The receptor set was obtained from a woman aged 18-29 years in good health. Both conserved end residues are trimmed from each CDR3.

v_gene | CDR3aa
TRBV5-5 | ASSSPGAGSGNTIY
TRBV11-3 | ASSFSGAISGELF
TRBV20-1 | SAMLANQETQY
TRBV5-1 | ASSLTDSYEQY
TRBV6-1 | ASSQREGPYEQY
TRBV24-1 | ATSDRDGGLLYEQY
TRBV12-3/TRBV12-4 | ASSLLRGPTETEAF
TRBV7-9 | ASSFNGDTIY
TRBV6-1 | ASSDLTSVYNEQF
TRBV27 | ASSSQGGGQPQH
TRBV7-6 | ASSLDQGARSPLH
TRBV28 | ASSNENLRWGINQPQH
TRBV28 | ASSLGGTRTDTQY
TRBV10-3 | AISVLGTVKETQY
TRBV7-8 | ASSLGVTGQPQH
TRBV3-1 | ASSQGGAGGRETQY
TRBV3-1 | ASSQDPGSRAREQF
TRBV12-3/TRBV12-4 | ASTLGSLNTEAF
TRBV28 | ASSLGLGPDTQY
TRBV12-3/TRBV12-4 | ASTVMGAAEAF
TRBV20-1 | SARTGQGNSGANVLT
TRBV2 | ARTRTGNTEAF
TRBV28 | ASSTGTPRTD
TRBV12-3/TRBV12-4 | ASSLFGGLNTEAF
TRBV7-9 | ASSPTHSVSYNEQF
TRBV10-2 | ASRQKRTSVNNNEQF
TRBV9 | ASSPSTRGPLRNQPQH
TRBV5-6 | ASSTPGLAGGQETQY
TRBV2 | ASTFGTNPTNTEAF
TRBV4-2 | ASSQGGLAGPHPTYNEQF
TRBV20-1 | SARGSGTGESPLH
TRBV14 | ASSQGRGGQF
TRBV12-3/TRBV12-4 | ASSLRFTSPQY
TRBV10-3 | AISERMNTEAF
TRBV18 | ASSPSLAADTQY
TRBV4-1 | ASSQEGGLAGVKQETQY
TRBV29-1 | SVAATGGPSTDTQY
TRBV20-1 | SAKTQGAGTGELF
TRBV20-1 | SARKRQGWNLPGNTIY
TRBV10-3 | AISERGAYGYT
TRBV12-3/TRBV12-4 | ASRPGQGHNTDTQY
TRBV6-5 | ASSYSVVNYGYT
TRBV28 | ASRRLSGELF
TRBV28 | ASSNPGTGWELF
TRBV18 | ASSPALVAGSYNEQF